The T cell receptor (beta chain) described here comes from a study of blood T cell repertoires in COVID-19. Study in general: PBMCs, B-cell-depleted T cells, or T cells were the source of the cDNA or gDNA that made up the material.

How the authors handled the data: How many nucleated cells were present was estimated from reference gene primer amplification. TCRdb keeps only in-frame clones here, not all; method: immunoSEQ multiplex PCR. The V and J calls and clone size were taken over from that table, and D and trimming were inferred from the DNA. Among roughly 380,000 clones listed, over 65% were seen once. Unmatched junction bases numbered 3, after V lost 6 bases and J lost 2 bases. This CDR3 is built from 15 residues. Germline V gives CDR1 MNHEY, CDR2 SVGAGI. The sample comprised peripheral blood. The sequence came from a human donor with acute or convalescent COVID-19. The donor label of this sample is uncertain. The chain recombines TRBV6-5 with TRBJ2-3, with 12 bases aligning to TRBD2. The CDR3 DNA reads TGTGCCAGCAGGAGACTAGCGGGGGCCACAGATACGCAGTATTTT. It is translated as CASRRLAGATDTQYF.